This T cell receptor beta chain was found in a study of cytomegalovirus exposure and HLA in healthy donors. General study results and limits: CMV serostatus was the sole immune exposure data available.

As to this clone: No antigen is known for it.

Germline V lookup: CDR1 GTSNPN, CDR2 SVGIG (reference sequence). This CDR3 spans 13 amino acids. V lost 3 bases and J 1 base, leaving 9 bases between the germline ends. In the PCR, 60 Vbeta and 13 Jbeta primers were used. The protocol was immunoSEQ multiplex PCR, while the TCRdb copy is restricted to in-frame clones and leaves out a portion. The sample shows approximately 190,000 clones, roughly four fifths of them seen only once. Sequencing was done on a sample of PBMCs. The rearrangement uses TRBV30 and TRBJ1-2; D is undetermined. This receptor was identified in a woman aged 18-29 years in good health and CMV-seronegative. In nucleotides, the CDR3 is TGTGCCTGGAGGAAACAGAGTAACTATGGCTACACCTTC. Translating gives CAWRKQSNYGYTF.